The clone carrying this T cell receptor (beta chain) was found once. The antigen is undetermined. From germline, CDR1 is MDHEN and CDR2 SYDVKM. This CDR3 comprises 13 residues. Germline trimming cut 6 bases from V and 6 bases from J; bases unmatched to any gene: 6. This sample is drawn from a study of cytomegalovirus exposure and HLA in healthy donors. The repertoire was sequenced with immunoSEQ multiplex PCR; TCRdb's copy has only in-frame clones and lacks some. The sample holds roughly 150,000 clones; just under 90% are singletons and the top ten take roughly 4.2%. Study-level points and caveats: Cytomegalovirus association was listed for around 180 TCR beta chains.

This chain connects TRBV28 to TRBJ2-7; 9 nucleotides line up with TRBD1. The origin of this receptor is a man aged 18 to 29 in good health and CMV-seropositive. The specimen sequenced was PBMCs. DNA for the CDR3: TGTGCCAGCAGCTACAGGGGGCGCGGCGAGCAGTACTTC. It codes for CASSYRGRGEQYF.